The 6 T cell receptor beta chains below come from one sample, sequenced in a study of OX40 agonist ivuxolimab in advanced cancers. Assay used: immunoSEQ multiplex PCR; TCRdb lists only in-frame clones, some missing. This sample has over 60,000 clones, with 91% found just once. The source was CD4+ or CD8+ T cells sorted from blood, collected in a trial of the OX40 agonist ivuxolimab. The source of these receptors is an adult with an advanced solid tumor such as melanoma, head and neck, liver or kidney cancer.

This chain connects TRBV28 to TRBJ1-3; D unclear. This CDR3 contains 11 residues. Germline V gene sequence: CDR1 MDHEN, CDR2 SYDVKM. Between the trimmed V and J ends, which lost 5 bases and 6 bases, there was a span of 5 bases. CDR3 DNA: TGTGCCAGCAGTATTCTAAACACCATATATTTT. It codes for CASSILNTIYF.

This clone was seen a single time. The V gene is TRBV18, the J gene TRBJ1-4, with 7 positions matching TRBD1. The V and J ends lost 1 base and 5 bases, in that order; junction bases with no gene match: 4. The length of the CDR3 is 15 residues. The germline V gene has CDR1 KGHSH and CDR2 LQKENI. This chain's CDR3 is CASSPLETGNEKLFF. The CDR3 nucleotides read TGTGCCAGCTCACCACTTGAGACAGGGAATGAAAAACTGTTTTTT.

V gene TRBV30 combines with J gene TRBJ2-2, with D perhaps matching TRBD1 or TRBD2 (6 bases each). The V end lost 4 bases, the J end lost 1 base, and 10 bases lay between the germline ends. This CDR3 is 14 amino acids long. The V gene's germline CDR1 is GTSNPN and CDR2 SVGIG (reference sequence). CDR3 residues: CAWTGALNTGELFF. CDR3 DNA sequence: TGTGCCTGGACGGGGGCCTTGAACACCGGGGAGCTGTTTTTT.

The gene calls are TRBV5-1 and TRBJ2-1; TRBD2 might be the D (5 bases). The CDR3 has 15 residues. From germline, CDR1 is SGHRS and CDR2 YFSETQ. The germline V and J ends were trimmed by 4 bases and 0 bases, with 11 bases remaining between them. CDR3 sequence (DNA): TGCGCCAGCAGCCAAGAGCGGCCCTCCTACAATGAGCAGTTCTTC. Its protein product is CASSQERPSYNEQFF.

The chain links TRBV2 to TRBJ1-3; D is possibly TRBD1 (6 bases). V lost 7 bases to trimming and J lost 0 bases, with 13 bases between them. From germline, CDR1 is SNHLY and CDR2 FYNNEI. The CDR3 length is 15 residues. The CDR3, as DNA: TGTGCCAGCAAGCGGGGGGGCGACTCTGGAAACACCATATATTTT. It codes for CASKRGGDSGNTIYF.

The rearrangement uses TRBV7-2 and TRBJ1-5; D remains ambiguous. CDR1 and CDR2 (germline): SGHTA, FQGNSA. This CDR3 is built from 15 residues. V was shortened by 1 base and J by 1 base, with 8 bases between the two germline ends. The CDR3 loop is CASSLVGRSNQPQHF. CDR3 sequence (DNA): TGTGCCAGCAGCTTAGTAGGGAGGAGCAATCAGCCCCAGCATTTT.